This TCR beta chain stems from a study of human T cells and chemical hapten exposure. Study in general: A patient group, mainly female, showed alopecia areata, totalis or universalis.

Time point defined: patch test 1, 2 weeks after DPC sensitization. Treatment indicated: therapeutic diphenylcyclopropenone sensitization with weekly scalp DPC. Only a few counts were recorded for this clonotype. Per the authors' pipeline: TCRs per sample had a median of 95,638 and ranged from roughly 23,224 to 700,000. TCRdb re-called the RACE reads through MiXCR, storing one row per CDR3 protein. TCRdb, not the authors, supplied the V and J calls. Here the sample spans 55,000 to 85,000 distinct CDR3 sequences, around 9.8% being singletons. CDR3 length: 13 residues. Trimming removed 0 bases at V and 12 bases at J, with 15 bases between. Germline V gene data show CDR1 as SGHDT and CDR2 as YYEEEE.

This clonotype was sampled from a woman aged 40 to 50 with alopecia areata. Some clones in this sample may be carry-over from other donors' samples. This specimen consisted of whole blood, obtained in connection with sensitization to the hapten diphenylcyclopropenone (DPC). The rearrangement links TRBV5-6 to TRBJ1-1; a possible D gene is TRBD1 (5 bases). The CDR3 DNA sequence: TGTGCCAGCAGCTTGGGGGACCCCCAAGGTCCTTTCTTT. Protein: CASSLGDPQGPFF.